These T cell receptor beta chains were read from a single sample in a study of blood T cell repertoires in COVID-19. The table came from immunoSEQ multiplex PCR; TCRdb's copy has only in-frame clones and leaves some out. The sample carries approximately 300,000 clones, roughly 90% recorded once. Specimen: PBMCs or T cells enriched from blood (not recorded which). Every receptor here comes from a woman aged 30 to 39 who had recovered from COVID-19. Both conserved end residues are part of each CDR3. Fields, in order: J gene, clone size, D gene, V gene, CDR3 protein, CDR3 DNA. The D gene is left open where the match is weak. Where a row states a size, it is once, few, many or the class of an expanded clone; other rows omit it.

J: TRBJ2-3; size: .; D: .; V: TRBV5-1; CDR3: CASTLATLGDTQYF; DNA: TGCGCCAGCACCCTAGCGACATTGGGAGATACGCAGTATTTT
J: TRBJ2-5; size: .; D: .; V: TRBV29-1; CDR3: CSVSPGTGSQETQYF; DNA: TGCAGCGTGTCGCCGGGTACGGGATCCCAAGAGACCCAGTACTTC
J: TRBJ2-4; size: .; D: TRBD2; V: TRBV6-4; CDR3: CASSDSRNVGLAGIGHKNIQYF; DNA: TGTGCCAGCAGTGACTCGAGGAACGTGGGACTAGCGGGAATTGGCCACAAAAACATTCAGTACTTC
J: TRBJ1-1; size: .; D: TRBD1; V: TRBV19; CDR3: CASSTRQGVNTEAFF; DNA: TGTGCCAGTAGTACAAGACAGGGGGTTAACACTGAAGCTTTCTTT
J: TRBJ2-1; size: .; D: TRBD2; V: TRBV5-1; CDR3: CASSSSGSGSYNEQFF; DNA: TGCGCCAGCAGCTCAAGCGGGAGCGGATCCTACAATGAGCAGTTCTTC
J: TRBJ2-2; size: .; D: .; V: TRBV18; CDR3: CASSPPSRKYTGELFF; DNA: TGTGCCAGCTCACCACCTTCGAGGAAATACACCGGGGAGCTGTTTTTT
J: TRBJ1-3; size: once; D: TRBD1; V: TRBV3-1/TRBV3-2; CDR3: CASSRQTGAGNTIYF; DNA: TGTGCCAGCAGCCGCCAAACAGGGGCTGGAAACACCATATATTTT
J: TRBJ2-1; size: .; D: TRBD2; V: TRBV7-3; CDR3: CASSLLAGTYNEQFF; DNA: TGTGCCAGCAGCTTACTAGCGGGTACCTACAATGAGCAGTTCTTC
J: TRBJ1-6; size: .; D: .; V: TRBV28; CDR3: CASSGPGFPPLHF; DNA: TGTGCCAGCAGTGGGCCTGGGTTCCCACCCCTCCACTTT
J: TRBJ1-2; size: .; D: .; V: TRBV12-1; CDR3: CASSFARRFRYGYTF; DNA: TGTGCCAGCAGCTTTGCGCGCAGGTTCCGGTATGGCTACACCTTC
J: TRBJ2-2; size: .; D: .; V: TRBV3-1/TRBV3-2; CDR3: CASSQGSWTGELFF; DNA: TGTGCCAGCAGCCAAGGGAGTTGGACCGGGGAGCTGTTTTTT
J: TRBJ1-6; size: .; D: .; V: TRBV7-6; CDR3: CATQAGSNSPLHF; DNA: TGTGCCACTCAGGCGGGTTCTAATTCACCCCTCCACTTT
J: TRBJ2-4; size: .; D: .; V: TRBV6-1; CDR3: CASSDRQDLVAKNIQYF; DNA: TGTGCCAGCAGTGACAGACAGGACCTCGTAGCCAAAAACATTCAGTACTTC
J: TRBJ1-3; size: .; D: .; V: TRBV7-2; CDR3: CASSLAPGWRDTIYF; DNA: TGTGCCAGCAGCTTAGCCCCGGGTTGGAGGGACACCATATATTTT
J: TRBJ2-3; size: .; D: TRBD2; V: TRBV3-1/TRBV3-2; CDR3: CASSQGIRTRLDTQYF; DNA: TGTGCCAGCAGCCAAGGAATCCGGACTAGGTTAGATACGCAGTATTTT
J: TRBJ1-2; size: .; D: .; V: TRBV28; CDR3: CASSLRITPGYGYTF; DNA: TGTGCCAGCAGCCTAAGGATTACCCCGGGCTATGGCTACACCTTC
J: TRBJ1-1; size: .; D: .; V: TRBV6-5; CDR3: CASSYLQSGGYTEAFF; DNA: TGTGCCAGCAGTTACTTACAAAGCGGGGGGTACACTGAAGCTTTCTTT
J: TRBJ2-1; size: .; D: TRBD2; V: TRBV11-3; CDR3: CASSPRLSGGAHEQFF; DNA: TGTGCCAGCAGCCCCCGGTTAAGCGGGGGGGCTCATGAGCAGTTCTTC
J: TRBJ1-3; size: .; D: .; V: TRBV30; CDR3: CAWALGGPGNTIYF; DNA: TGTGCCTGGGCATTAGGGGGTCCTGGAAACACCATATATTTT
J: TRBJ1-2; size: .; D: TRBD1; V: TRBV30; CDR3: CAWSPQGGRGYTF; DNA: TGTGCCTGGAGTCCCCAGGGGGGACGGGGCTACACCTTC
J: TRBJ2-1; size: .; D: .; V: TRBV4-3; CDR3: CASSQDSRRIAGNEQFF; DNA: TGCGCCAGCAGCCAAGATTCTCGGCGGATAGCTGGCAATGAGCAGTTCTTC
J: TRBJ1-5; size: .; D: .; V: TRBV18; CDR3: CASSVQVYSNQPQHF; DNA: TGTGCCAGCTCAGTACAGGTCTATAGCAATCAGCCCCAGCATTTT
J: TRBJ2-3; size: .; D: .; V: TRBV24-1; CDR3: CATSEHRGTSTDTQYF; DNA: TGTGCCACCAGTGAGCATCGGGGGACTAGCACAGATACGCAGTATTTT
J: TRBJ1-2; size: .; D: TRBD1; V: TRBV7-2; CDR3: CASSLDRVYGYTF; DNA: TGTGCCAGCAGCCTTGACAGGGTTTATGGCTACACCTTC
J: TRBJ2-3; size: .; D: TRBD1; V: TRBV7-9; CDR3: CASSFDRGTDTQYF; DNA: TGTGCCAGCAGCTTTGACAGGGGAACAGATACGCAGTATTTT
J: TRBJ2-7; size: .; D: .; V: TRBV28; CDR3: CASTLGSYEQYF; DNA: TGTGCCAGCACCCTGGGGAGTTACGAGCAGTACTTC
J: TRBJ1-1; size: .; D: TRBD1; V: TRBV9; CDR3: CASSRTGGDTEAFF; DNA: TGTGCCAGCAGCCGAACAGGGGGGGACACTGAAGCTTTCTTT
J: TRBJ2-5; size: .; D: .; V: TRBV4-3; CDR3: CASSQDWGDGRQETQYF; DNA: TGCGCCAGCAGCCAAGATTGGGGGGATGGGCGCCAAGAGACCCAGTACTTC
J: TRBJ1-5; size: .; D: .; V: TRBV5-8; CDR3: CASSLEGVAGPQHF; DNA: TGTGCCAGCAGCTTGGAGGGGGTCGCGGGGCCCCAGCATTTT
J: TRBJ2-5; size: .; D: .; V: TRBV19; CDR3: CASSTAGETQYF; DNA: TGTGCCAGTAGTACAGCGGGAGAGACCCAGTACTTC
J: TRBJ1-2; size: once; D: .; V: TRBV4-1; CDR3: CASSTQGGYGYTF; DNA: TGCGCCAGCAGTACACAGGGTGGCTATGGCTACACCTTC